This paragraph reports one T cell receptor beta chain. Antigen: not known. This entry belongs to a study of blood T cells in healthy people across ages. Study-wide results and limits: Higher diversity and more naive CD4+ cells were features of long-lived donors, compared to aged donors.

Looked up from germline, CDR1 is SGHVS and CDR2 is FNYEAQ. V was pared by 0 bases and J by 2 bases, with 13 bases of the junction left unmatched. The CDR3 extends over 21 amino acids. Healthy Caucasians from Russia aged roughly 6 to 95 served as donors. Peripheral blood from each donor was collected in a volume of approximately 9.5 milliliters. Primers used in a second PCR of roughly 6 to 11 cycles were a sample-barcoded 5' primer and a J-beta primer mix. A 12-random-nucleotide template-switch adaptor tagged each cDNA molecule. Via MiXCR, TCRdb re-called the 5' RACE reads, giving one row per CDR3 protein. The data hold approximately 1.5 million distinct CDR3 sequences, with about 35% observed a single time.

This TCR came from a woman aged 25 to 39 in good health. Sequencing input: blood. The chain has TRBV7-6 and TRBJ2-5, with 15 nucleotides matching TRBD2. CDR3 protein: CASSLAPMGLAGGLIQETQYF. CDR3 nucleotide sequence: TGTGCCAGCAGCTTAGCGCCCATGGGACTAGCGGGGGGCCTGATACAAGAGACCCAGTACTTC.